These T cell receptor beta chains were read from a single sample in a study of chemoradiotherapy in HPV16-positive cancers. Here immunoSEQ multiplex PCR was the method, and the copy in TCRdb shows in-frame clones only, minus some. The sample yields some 20,000 clones, about four fifths seen once. The sample in question was blood, obtained from a patient who underwent chemoradiotherapy. Source of these receptors: a human donor with HPV-associated anogenital cancer. Each CDR3 is given with its conserved first and last residue. D genes are given only for firm matches. Where a row states a size, it is once, few, many or the class of an expanded clone; other rows omit it.

j_gene,abundance,d_gene,v_gene,CDR3aa,CDR3nt
TRBJ1-2,-,-,TRBV6-6,CASTQDRSGGYTF,TGTGCCAGCACACAAGACAGGTCGGGTGGCTACACCTTC
TRBJ1-2,-,-,TRBV5-1,CASSLGGHGYTF,TGCGCCAGCAGCTTGGGGGGCCATGGCTACACCTTC
TRBJ1-5,-,-,TRBV6-5,CASSYRAAAFNQPQHF,TGTGCCAGCAGTTACCGGGCAGCTGCCTTCAATCAGCCCCAGCATTTT
TRBJ2-1,-,-,TRBV7-8,CASSETEVGKFF,TGTGCCAGCAGCGAGACAGAAGTAGGGAAGTTCTTC
TRBJ2-3,once,TRBD2,TRBV9,CASSAPLFGRGSTDTQYF,TGTGCCAGCAGCGCCCCCCTTTTCGGGCGGGGGAGCACAGATACGCAGTATTTT
TRBJ1-6,-,-,TRBV6-6,CASSYSGQGYSPLHF,TGTGCCAGCAGTTACTCTGGGCAGGGCTATTCACCCCTCCACTTT
TRBJ1-6,few,-,TRBV7-9,CASSGWTGSPLHF,TGTGCCAGCAGCGGATGGACGGGGTCACCCCTCCACTTT
TRBJ2-2,-,TRBD1,TRBV4-1,CASSQEEYRGITGELFF,TGCGCCAGCAGCCAAGAGGAATACAGGGGGATCACCGGGGAGCTGTTTTTT
TRBJ1-2,-,-,TRBV5-4,CASSLAGAGDGYTF,TGTGCCAGCAGCTTGGCCGGGGCAGGGGATGGCTACACCTTC
TRBJ1-3,-,-,TRBV5-1,CASNEGGSGNTIYF,TGCGCCAGCAATGAGGGGGGCTCTGGAAACACCATATATTTT
TRBJ1-4,-,-,TRBV4-3,CASSHSAGAGEKLFF,TGCGCCAGCAGCCACTCCGCAGGGGCGGGAGAAAAACTGTTTTTT
TRBJ2-7,-,-,TRBV5-4,CASSVGPAAYEQYF,TGTGCCAGCAGCGTGGGACCAGCCGCCTACGAGCAGTACTTC
TRBJ1-2,once,-,TRBV7-8,CASSLLNGWNYGYTF,TGTGCCAGCAGCTTACTCAACGGGTGGAACTATGGCTACACCTTC
TRBJ1-1,-,TRBD1,TRBV19,CASSIAGGQGTEAFF,TGTGCCAGTAGTATAGCGGGCGGACAGGGCACTGAAGCTTTCTTT
TRBJ1-1,few,-,TRBV5-1,CASSLGLEKNTEAFF,TGCGCCAGCAGCTTGGGTCTGGAAAAGAACACTGAAGCTTTCTTT
TRBJ2-2,-,TRBD1,TRBV7-9,CASSSSRDRGTGELFF,TGTGCCAGCAGCTCGTCCCGGGACAGGGGCACCGGGGAGCTGTTTTTT
TRBJ1-1,-,TRBD1,TRBV27,CASSYGTGLNTEAFF,TGTGCCAGCAGTTACGGGACAGGATTGAACACTGAAGCTTTCTTT
TRBJ1-5,few,-,TRBV28,CASSFRTTGYQPQHF,TGTGCCAGCAGTTTCCGCACCACAGGTTATCAGCCCCAGCATTTT
TRBJ1-4,-,-,TRBV19,CASSAIGGNNEKLFF,TGTGCCAGTAGTGCCATCGGAGGGAATAATGAAAAACTGTTTTTT
TRBJ2-3,-,TRBD2,TRBV9,CASSDQLAGITDTQYF,TGTGCCAGCAGCGACCAACTAGCGGGGATCACAGATACGCAGTATTTT
TRBJ1-3,-,-,TRBV18,CASSESQGRGNTIYF,TGTGCCAGCTCAGAATCCCAGGGTCGCGGAAACACCATATATTTT
TRBJ1-2,-,TRBD1,TRBV7-8,CASSSQGTGPYGYTF,TGTGCCAGCAGCTCCCAGGGGACAGGGCCCTATGGCTACACCTTC